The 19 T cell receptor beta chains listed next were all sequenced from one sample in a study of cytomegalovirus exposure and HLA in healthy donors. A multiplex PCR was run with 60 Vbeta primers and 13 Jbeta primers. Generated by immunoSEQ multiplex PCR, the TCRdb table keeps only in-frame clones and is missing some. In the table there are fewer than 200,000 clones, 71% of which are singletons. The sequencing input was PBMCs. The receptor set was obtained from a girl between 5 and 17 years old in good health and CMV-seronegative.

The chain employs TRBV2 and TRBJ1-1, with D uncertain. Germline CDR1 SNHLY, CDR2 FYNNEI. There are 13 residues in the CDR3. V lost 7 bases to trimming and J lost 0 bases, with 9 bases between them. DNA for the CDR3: TGTGCCAGCATCCGGGATCTGAACACTGAAGCTTTCTTT. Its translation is CASIRDLNTEAFF.

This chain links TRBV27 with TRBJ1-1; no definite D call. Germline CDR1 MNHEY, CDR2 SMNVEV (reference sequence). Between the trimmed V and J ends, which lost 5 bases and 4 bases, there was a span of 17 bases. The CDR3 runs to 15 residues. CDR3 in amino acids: CASSPQGARSTEAFF. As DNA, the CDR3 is TGTGCCAGCAGTCCCCAAGGTGCAAGGAGCACTGAAGCTTTCTTT.

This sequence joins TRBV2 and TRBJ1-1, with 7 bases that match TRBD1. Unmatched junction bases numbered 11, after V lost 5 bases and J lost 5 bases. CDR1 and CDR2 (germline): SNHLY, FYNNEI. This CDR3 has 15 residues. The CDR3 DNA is TGTGCCAGCAGTCAAAGACAGGGCTTGGGAACTGAAGCTTTCTTT. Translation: CASSQRQGLGTEAFF.

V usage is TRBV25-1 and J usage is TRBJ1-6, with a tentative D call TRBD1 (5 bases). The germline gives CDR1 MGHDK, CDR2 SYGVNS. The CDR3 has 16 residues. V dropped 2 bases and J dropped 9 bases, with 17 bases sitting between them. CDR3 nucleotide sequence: TGTGCCAGCAGTGAAGGTGGCGGACACTGGGGTTCACCCCTCCACTTT. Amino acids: CASSEGGGHWGSPLHF.

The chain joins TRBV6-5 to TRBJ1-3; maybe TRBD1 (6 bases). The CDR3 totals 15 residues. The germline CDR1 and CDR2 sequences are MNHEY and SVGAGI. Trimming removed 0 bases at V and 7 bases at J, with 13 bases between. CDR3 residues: CASSYSGGAGNTIYF. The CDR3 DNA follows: TGTGCCAGCAGTTACTCTGGGGGCGCCGGCAACACCATATATTTT.

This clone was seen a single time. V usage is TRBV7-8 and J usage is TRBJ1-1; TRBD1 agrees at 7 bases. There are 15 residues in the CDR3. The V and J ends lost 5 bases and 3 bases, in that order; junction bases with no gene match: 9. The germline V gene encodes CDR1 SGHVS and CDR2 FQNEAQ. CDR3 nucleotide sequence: TGTGCCAGCAGCCCTCACAGGGGTTTTGACACTGAAGCTTTCTTT. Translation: CASSPHRGFDTEAFF.

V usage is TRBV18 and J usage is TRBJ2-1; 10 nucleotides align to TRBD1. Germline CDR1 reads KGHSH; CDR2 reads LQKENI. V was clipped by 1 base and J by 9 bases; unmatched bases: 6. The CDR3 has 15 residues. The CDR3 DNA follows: TGTGCCAGCTCACCACAGGGACAGGGGATGAGTGAGCAGTTCTTC. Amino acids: CASSPQGQGMSEQFF.

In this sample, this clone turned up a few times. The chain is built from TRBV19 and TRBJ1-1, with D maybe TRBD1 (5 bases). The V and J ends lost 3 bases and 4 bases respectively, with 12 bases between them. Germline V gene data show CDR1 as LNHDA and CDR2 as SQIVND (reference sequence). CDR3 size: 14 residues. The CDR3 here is CASSIREGVTEAFF. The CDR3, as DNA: TGTGCCAGTAGTATCAGGGAAGGGGTCACTGAAGCTTTCTTT.

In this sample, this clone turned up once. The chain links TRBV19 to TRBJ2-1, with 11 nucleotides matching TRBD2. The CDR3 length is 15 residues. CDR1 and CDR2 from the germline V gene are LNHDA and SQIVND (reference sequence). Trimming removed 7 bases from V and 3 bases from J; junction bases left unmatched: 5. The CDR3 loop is CASTITSGGYNEQFF. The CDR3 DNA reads TGTGCCAGTACCATCACTAGCGGGGGCTACAATGAGCAGTTCTTC.

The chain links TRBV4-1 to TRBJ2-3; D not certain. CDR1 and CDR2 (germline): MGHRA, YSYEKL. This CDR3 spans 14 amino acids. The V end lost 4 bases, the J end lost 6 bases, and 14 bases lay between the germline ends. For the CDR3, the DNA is TGCGCCAGCAGCCTGGCGGTCTCGGAGGATACGCAGTATTTT. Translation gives CASSLAVSEDTQYF.

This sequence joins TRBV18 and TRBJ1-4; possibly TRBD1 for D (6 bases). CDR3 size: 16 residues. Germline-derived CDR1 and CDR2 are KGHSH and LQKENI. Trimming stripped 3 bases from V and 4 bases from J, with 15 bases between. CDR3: CASSPLQGFGNEKLFF. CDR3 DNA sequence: TGTGCCAGCTCACCGCTCCAGGGGTTCGGTAATGAAAAACTGTTTTTT. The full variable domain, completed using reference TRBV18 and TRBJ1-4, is NAGVMQNPRHLVRRRGQEARLRCSPMKGHSHVYWYRQLPEEGLKFMVYLQKENIIDESGMPKERFSAEFPKEGPSILRIQQVVRGDSAAYFCASSPLQGFGNEKLFFGSGTQLSVL.

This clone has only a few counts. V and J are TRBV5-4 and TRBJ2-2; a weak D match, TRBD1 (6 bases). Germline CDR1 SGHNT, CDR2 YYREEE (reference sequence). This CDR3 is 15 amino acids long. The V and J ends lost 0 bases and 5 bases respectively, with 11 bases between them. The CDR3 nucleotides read TGTGCCAGCAGCTTGGATACACAGGGAACCGGGGAGCTGTTTTTT. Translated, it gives CASSLDTQGTGELFF. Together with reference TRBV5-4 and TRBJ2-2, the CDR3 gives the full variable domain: ETGVTQSPTHLIKTRGQQVTLRCSSQSGHNTVSWYQQALGQGPQFIFQYYREEENGRGNFPPRFSGLQFPNYSSELNVNALELDDSALYLCASSLDTQGTGELFFGEGSRLTVL.

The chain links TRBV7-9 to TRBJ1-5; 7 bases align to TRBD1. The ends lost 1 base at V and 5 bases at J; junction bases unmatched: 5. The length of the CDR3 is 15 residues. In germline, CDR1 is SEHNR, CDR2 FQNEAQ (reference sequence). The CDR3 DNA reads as TGTGCCAGCAGCTTAGGACAGGGTCTTCATCAGCCCCAGCATTTT. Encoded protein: CASSLGQGLHQPQHF.

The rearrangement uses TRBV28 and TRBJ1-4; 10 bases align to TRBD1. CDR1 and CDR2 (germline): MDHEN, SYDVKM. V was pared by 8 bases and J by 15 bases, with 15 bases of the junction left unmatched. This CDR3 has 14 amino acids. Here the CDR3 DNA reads TGTGCCAGCCGGACAACGACAGGGGGCACGGGGGTGTTTTTT. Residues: CASRTTTGGTGVFF.

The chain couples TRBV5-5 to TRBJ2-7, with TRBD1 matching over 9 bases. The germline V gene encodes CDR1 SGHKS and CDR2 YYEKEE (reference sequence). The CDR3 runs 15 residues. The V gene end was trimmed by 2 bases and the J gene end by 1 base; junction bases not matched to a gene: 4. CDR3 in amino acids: CASSLGQGISYEQYF. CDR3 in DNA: TGTGCCAGCAGCTTAGGACAGGGGATTTCCTACGAGCAGTACTTC.

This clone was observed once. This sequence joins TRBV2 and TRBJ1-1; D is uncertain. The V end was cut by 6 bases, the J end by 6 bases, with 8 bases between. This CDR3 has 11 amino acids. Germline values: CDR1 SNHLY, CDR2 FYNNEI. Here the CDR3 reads CASSGEAEAFF. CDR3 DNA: TGTGCCAGCAGCGGGGAGGCTGAAGCTTTCTTT.

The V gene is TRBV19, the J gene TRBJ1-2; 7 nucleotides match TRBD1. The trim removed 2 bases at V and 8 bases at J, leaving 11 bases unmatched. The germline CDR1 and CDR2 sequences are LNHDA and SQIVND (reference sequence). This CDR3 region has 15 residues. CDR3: CASSITPTTGNGYTF. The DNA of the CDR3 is TGTGCCAGTAGTATAACCCCAACGACAGGGAACGGCTACACCTTC.

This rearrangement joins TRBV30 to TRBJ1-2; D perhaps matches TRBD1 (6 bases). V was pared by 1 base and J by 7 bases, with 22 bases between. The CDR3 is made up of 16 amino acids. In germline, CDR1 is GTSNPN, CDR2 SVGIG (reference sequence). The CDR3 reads CAWSANLNRVIGGYTF. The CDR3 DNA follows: TGTGCCTGGAGTGCGAACCTCAACAGGGTTATAGGTGGCTACACCTTC.

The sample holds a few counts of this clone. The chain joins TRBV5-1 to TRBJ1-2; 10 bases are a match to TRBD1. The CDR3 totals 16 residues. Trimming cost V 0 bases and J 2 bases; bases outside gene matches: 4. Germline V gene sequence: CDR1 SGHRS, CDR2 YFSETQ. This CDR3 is CASSLGDRGPNYGYTF. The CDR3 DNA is TGCGCCAGCAGCTTGGGGGACAGGGGTCCCAACTATGGCTACACCTTC.